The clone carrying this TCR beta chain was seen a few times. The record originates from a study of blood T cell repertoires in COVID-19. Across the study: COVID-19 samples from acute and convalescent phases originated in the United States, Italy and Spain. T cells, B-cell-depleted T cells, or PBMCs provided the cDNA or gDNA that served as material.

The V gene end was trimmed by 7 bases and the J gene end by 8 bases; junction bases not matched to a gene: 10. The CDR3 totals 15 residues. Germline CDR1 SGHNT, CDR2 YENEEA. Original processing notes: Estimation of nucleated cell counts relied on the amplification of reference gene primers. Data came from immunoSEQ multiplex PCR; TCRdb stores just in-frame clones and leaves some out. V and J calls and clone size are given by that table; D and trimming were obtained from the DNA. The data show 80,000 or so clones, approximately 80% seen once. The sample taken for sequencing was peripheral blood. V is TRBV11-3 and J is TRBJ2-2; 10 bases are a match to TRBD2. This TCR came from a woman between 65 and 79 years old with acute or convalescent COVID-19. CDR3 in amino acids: CASTASGGPLGELFF. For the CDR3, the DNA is TGTGCCAGCACCGCTAGCGGGGGCCCCCTAGGGGAGCTGTTTTTT.